Included here is one TCR beta chain sequence, with context. Its antigen specificity is not known. No much larger clone exists at a distance of one base, and base qualities are not known. These data originate in a study of preoperative IRX-2 immunotherapy in early breast cancer (dated 2019 in TCRdb). The library was built by means of the immunoSEQ multiplex PCR assay. Not all clones reach the TCRdb copy of this immuneACCESS table, which keeps in-frame sequences only. Checked studies attribute under half of the gap to unresolved V genes and leave the rest unexplained. In this sample the table shows roughly 62,000 clones, around 94% of which occur a single time. Together, the top ten hold around 1.7% of the sample. Taken with the paper, the label for treatment or condition translates to: preoperative locoregional IRX-2 cytokine immunotherapy. The samples were obtained from a phase Ib study that tested preoperative, locoregional IRX-2 cytokine immunotherapy meant to prime immune responses. Patients with early-stage breast cancer who were given IRX-2 before surgery served as donors.

This material was obtained from a patient treated with IRX-2 immunotherapy. The receptor was derived from a human donor with breast cancer.

In nucleotides, the sequence is TGTGCCATCGGGACGGGTAGCGGGAGTGTGACAGATACGCAGTATTTT. It codes for CAIGTGSGSVTDTQYF. The sequence links TRBV10-3 to TRBJ2-3; 9 bases in between match TRBD2. After removal of 8 bases from V and 3 bases from J, the junction retains 12 bases not matched to a gene. Measured from the cysteine to the phenylalanine, the CDR3 is 16 residues long. Only the CDR3 DNA stays, 48 bases, in frame from base 1. CDR1 and CDR2 are read off the germline V gene as ENHRY and SYGVKD.